A single sample gave rise to the 21 T cell receptor beta chains below, sequenced in a study of PD-L1 blockade in urothelial cancer. Assay: immunoSEQ multiplex PCR; the TCRdb copy retains only in-frame clones and omits some. This table has 40,000 to 55,000 clones, 84% appearing once. This specimen was PBMCs, taken around atezolizumab (anti-PD-L1) treatment. Receptor source: a man aged 40-55 years with urothelial cancer.

V is TRBV6-6 and J is TRBJ2-7, with 10 bases identical to TRBD2. V shed 3 bases and J 3 bases; nucleotides not matched to a gene: 5. Germline values: CDR1 MNHNY, CDR2 SVGAGI (reference sequence). The CDR3 has 15 residues. The CDR3 loop is CASSYRASGGYEQYF. CDR3 coding DNA: TGTGCCAGCAGTTATAGGGCTAGCGGGGGCTACGAGCAGTACTTC.

The rearrangement joins TRBV18 to TRBJ2-5, with TRBD2 matching over 8 bases. Per germline, CDR1 KGHSH and CDR2 LQKENI. After removal of 4 bases from V and 4 bases from J, the junction contained 8 bases not matched to a gene. The CDR3 covers 15 residues. This chain's CDR3 is CASSRTGTSGETQYF. Here the CDR3 DNA reads TGTGCCAGCTCACGAACCGGGACTAGTGGAGAGACCCAGTACTTC.

The chain carries TRBV27 and TRBJ2-1; 12 nucleotides agree with TRBD2. This CDR3 contains 15 residues. V shed 6 bases, J shed 7 bases, and the junction held 7 bases outside the gene matches. The germline V gene encodes CDR1 MNHEY and CDR2 SMNVEV (reference sequence). This CDR3 reads CASRSTSGSYNEQFF. DNA for the CDR3: TGTGCCAGCAGGTCGACTAGCGGGAGCTATAATGAGCAGTTCTTC.

V usage is TRBV11-2 and J usage is TRBJ1-1; D gene unclear. V was cut by 5 bases and J by 5 bases, with 12 bases left in between. This CDR3 has 13 amino acids. Looked up from germline, CDR1 is SGHAT and CDR2 is FQNNGV. The DNA of the CDR3 is TGTGCCAGCAGCCAAAGATCGGGGACTGAAGCTTTCTTT. Translating it yields CASSQRSGTEAFF.

This clone was recorded only once. V usage is TRBV9 and J usage is TRBJ2-7; 7 nucleotides agree with TRBD2. Trimming cost V 0 bases and J 3 bases; bases outside gene matches: 3. Germline V gene sequence: CDR1 SGDLS, CDR2 YYNGEE. The CDR3 has 14 amino acids. In DNA, the CDR3 is TGTGCCAGCAGCGTAGGCGGGGAGGGCTACGAGCAGTACTTC. This codes for CASSVGGEGYEQYF.

A note on this clone: One base away lies a much larger clone, so this may be a sequencing read error. V gene TRBV6-5 combines with J gene TRBJ1-5; possibly TRBD1 for D (5 bases). Germline V gene data show CDR1 as MNHEY and CDR2 as SVGAGI. This CDR3 region has 13 residues. CDR3 in DNA: TGTGTTTCGGCCAGGGTATTCAATCAGCCCCAGCATTTT. Translated, it gives CVSARVFNQPQHF.

This rearrangement joins TRBV18 to TRBJ2-7, with D possibly TRBD2 on 5 matching bases. From germline, CDR1 is KGHSH and CDR2 LQKENI. V was clipped by 3 bases and J by 6 bases, with 12 bases between them. The CDR3 consists of 13 residues. The CDR3 region has the DNA TGTGCCAGCTCACCGAGGGCAGAGACCGAGCAGTACTTC. Amino acid sequence: CASSPRAETEQYF. Looking up the rest from reference TRBV18 and TRBJ2-7 gives the full variable domain: NAGVMQNPRHLVRRRGQEARLRCSPMKGHSHVYWYRQLPEEGLKFMVYLQKENIIDESGMPKERFSAEFPKEGPSILRIQQVVRGDSAAYFCASSPRAETEQYFGPGTRLTVT.

The gene calls are TRBV9 and TRBJ1-1; D might be TRBD1 (5 bases). The CDR3 is 13 amino acids. Trimming took 0 bases from V and 8 from J, leaving 11 bases between them. CDR1 SGDLS and CDR2 YYNGEE come from the germline V gene. The CDR3 sequence: CASSVGQRSEAFF. The CDR3 bases are TGTGCCAGCAGCGTAGGACAGAGGTCCGAAGCTTTCTTT.

This clone came up once. The chain recombines TRBV5-6 with TRBJ2-3; a weak D match, TRBD1 (6 bases). Deletions cut 2 bases from V and 4 bases from J, with 8 bases between. The CDR3 runs to 13 residues. Germline CDR1 SGHDT, CDR2 YYEEEE. The CDR3 here is CASSFPGADTQYF. The CDR3 bases are TGTGCCAGCAGCTTTCCAGGGGCAGATACGCAGTATTTT.

This clone was seen a single time. This chain connects TRBV28 to TRBJ1-2; 9 bases fit TRBD1. With V trimmed by 5 bases and J by 7 bases, 20 bases remained unmatched. This CDR3 has 18 residues. In germline, CDR1 is MDHEN, CDR2 SYDVKM. CDR3 sequence: CASSVTGTGFIFGSGYTF. The CDR3 coding sequence is TGTGCCAGCAGTGTAACCGGGACAGGGTTCATTTTCGGGTCTGGCTACACCTTC.

This clone was detected only once. The chain combines TRBV5-6 with TRBJ2-2; no definite D call. The CDR3 length is 11 residues. V was cut by 1 base and J by 12 bases, with 7 bases left in between. The germline V gene has CDR1 SGHDT and CDR2 YYEEEE. The CDR3 DNA reads TGTGCCAGCAGCTTGCTAGGCCAGCTGTTTTTT. Amino acid sequence: CASSLLGQLFF.

This chain uses TRBV5-1 with TRBJ1-1; D not certain. CDR1 is SGHRS and CDR2 is YFSETQ in the germline V gene. The CDR3 runs to 17 residues. V was cut by 0 bases and J by 8 bases, with 23 bases left in between. This chain's CDR3 is CASSLAVLAGGPPEAFF. The CDR3 nucleotides read TGCGCCAGCAGCTTGGCCGTTCTAGCGGGAGGGCCCCCGGAAGCTTTCTTT.

CDR3 region: CASSLTAVSVEQYF. CDR3 nucleotide sequence: TGTGCCAGCAGCTTAACGGCGGTCTCGGTAGAGCAGTACTTC. V and J are TRBV11-3 and TRBJ2-7, with unresolved D. CDR3 length equals 14 residues. The germline V gene has CDR1 SGHNT and CDR2 YENEEA. V lost 2 bases, J lost 7 bases, and 15 bases lay in between.

The chain couples TRBV18 to TRBJ2-7, with 14 bases matching TRBD2. CDR1 KGHSH and CDR2 LQKENI come from the germline V gene. This CDR3 has 16 amino acids. V was clipped by 6 bases and J by 5 bases; unmatched bases: 9. The CDR3 nucleotides are TGTGCCAGCTCGGTTGGGACTAGCGGGAGCGCCAACGAGCAGTACTTC. Residues: CASSVGTSGSANEQYF.

The chain is built from TRBV10-2 and TRBJ1-5; D is possibly TRBD1 (5 bases). Germline V CDR1 and CDR2: WSHSY, SAAADI. The CDR3 is made up of 14 amino acids. Trimming stripped 2 bases from V and 7 bases from J, with 12 bases between. The CDR3 nucleotides are TGCGCCAGCAGTGAGGGAGGGGAGGGACAGCCCCAGCATTTT. This codes for CASSEGGEGQPQHF.

This chain links TRBV6-6 with TRBJ1-1; TRBD1 aligns across 10 bases. Germline CDR1 MNHNY, CDR2 SVGAGI (reference sequence). The junction had 3 bases not matched to a gene; V was cut back by 8 bases and J by 6 bases. This CDR3 spans 12 amino acids. DNA of the CDR3: TGTGCCAGCGGGACAGGGGTTTCTGAAGCTTTCTTT. Its translation: CASGTGVSEAFF.

The rearrangement links TRBV10-1 to TRBJ1-5, with D possibly TRBD1 on 6 matching bases. The germline CDR1 and CDR2 sequences are WNHNN and SYGVQD (reference sequence). The length of the CDR3 is 14 residues. The V gene lost 9 bases and the J gene lost 0 bases, with 12 bases spanning the gap. CDR3 residues: CARVRGNSNQPQHF. The CDR3 region has the DNA TGCGCCAGGGTCAGGGGCAATAGCAATCAGCCCCAGCATTTT.

The rearrangement uses TRBV7-9 and TRBJ1-1; D remains unclear. Germline V gene sequence: CDR1 SEHNR, CDR2 FQNEAQ (reference sequence). This CDR3 comprises 14 residues. Between the trimmed V and J ends, which lost 5 bases and 3 bases, there was a span of 13 bases. The CDR3 DNA reads TGTGCCAGCAGCCCTGGCGGGCTGGACACTGAAGCTTTCTTT. Amino acids: CASSPGGLDTEAFF.

The J gene is TRBJ2-7, the V gene TRBV5-1, with 12 bases identical to TRBD2. J lost 6 bases, V lost 1 base, and 5 bases had no gene match. Per the germline V gene, CDR1 is SGHRS and CDR2 is YFSETQ. The CDR3 extends over 15 amino acids. In nucleotides, the CDR3 is TGCGCCAGCAGCTTGACTAGCGGGGGGTCAAGCGAGCAGTACTTC. Protein sequence: CASSLTSGGSSEQYF.

This clone was observed a few times. The rearrangement uses TRBV29-1 and TRBJ2-5; 9 bases fit TRBD1. CDR3 size: 13 residues. With V trimmed by 4 bases and J by 5 bases, 5 bases remained unmatched. CDR1 is SQVTM, CDR2 ANQGSEA, per germline. DNA for the CDR3: TGCAGCGTTGGGGACAGGGTAGGGGAGACCCAGTACTTC. Protein: CSVGDRVGETQYF.

J is TRBJ1-5 and V is TRBV28; 7 bases line up with TRBD1. The CDR3 spans 14 residues. Germline lookup yields CDR1 MDHEN and CDR2 SYDVKM. The ends lost 5 bases at V and 3 bases at J; junction bases unmatched: 4. The CDR3 DNA follows: TGTGCCAGCAGTACCGGGACAGTCAATCAGCCCCAGCATTTT. Translation: CASSTGTVNQPQHF.